A selection of T cell receptor beta chains follows, all from one sample in a study of T-cell reconstitution after alpha-beta-depleted transplantation in children. Via MiXCR, TCRdb re-called the PCR reads, giving one row per CDR3 protein. This sample has 70,000 to 95,000 distinct CDR3 sequences, with less than 15% found just once. The sequencing used PBMCs from the stem cell graft donor, collected from the stem cell graft. These receptors all stem from a human donor who donated a stem cell graft to a child with inherited bone marrow failure. Each CDR3 is given with its conserved first and last residue. Fields, in order: V gene, clone size, J gene, D gene, CDR3 DNA, CDR3 protein. A D gene is named only where the DNA matches it firmly. Not all rows give a size; the values are once, few, many and, for expanded clones, a class.

V gene: TRBV27; clone size: .; J gene: TRBJ2-2; D gene: .; CDR3 DNA: TGTGCCAGCAGTTTAAGACGGATCGCGAACACCGGGGAGCTGTTTTTT; CDR3 protein: CASSLRRIANTGELFF
V gene: TRBV7-9; clone size: many; J gene: TRBJ2-1; D gene: .; CDR3 DNA: TGTGCCAGCAGCTCCCCCATTATGGACAATGAGCAGTTCTTC; CDR3 protein: CASSSPIMDNEQFF
V gene: TRBV29-1; clone size: few; J gene: TRBJ2-3; D gene: .; CDR3 DNA: TGCAGCGTTACAGACTTCACAGATACGCAGTATTTT; CDR3 protein: CSVTDFTDTQYF
V gene: TRBV11-2; clone size: many; J gene: TRBJ1-4; D gene: TRBD1; CDR3 DNA: TGTGCCAGCAGCCTCGGACAGGGGGCGGAAAAACTGTTTTTT; CDR3 protein: CASSLGQGAEKLFF
V gene: TRBV7-2; clone size: many; J gene: TRBJ1-1; D gene: .; CDR3 DNA: TGTGCCAGCAGCTTATCGGGAGGGTCTGAAGCTTTCTTT; CDR3 protein: CASSLSGGSEAFF
V gene: TRBV6-2/TRBV6-3; clone size: few; J gene: TRBJ2-6; D gene: TRBD1; CDR3 DNA: TGTGCCAGCGGGACAGGTGGGGCCAACGTCCTGACTTTC; CDR3 protein: CASGTGGANVLTF
V gene: TRBV20-1; clone size: many; J gene: TRBJ2-2; D gene: .; CDR3 DNA: TGCAGTGCTAGAGATGTGGGGGGCCCCGGGGAGCTGTTTTTT; CDR3 protein: CSARDVGGPGELFF
V gene: TRBV9; clone size: many; J gene: TRBJ2-7; D gene: TRBD2; CDR3 DNA: TGTGCCAGCAGCGTCGCTAGCGGGAGGTACGAGCAGTACTTC; CDR3 protein: CASSVASGRYEQYF
V gene: TRBV5-1; clone size: many; J gene: TRBJ2-2; D gene: TRBD1; CDR3 DNA: TGCGCCAGCAGCTTAACAGGGGGCAAGGATACCGGGGAGCTGTTTTTT; CDR3 protein: CASSLTGGKDTGELFF
V gene: TRBV5-1; clone size: many; J gene: TRBJ1-1; D gene: .; CDR3 DNA: TGCGCCAGCAGCCAAATCGGACACCCGAACACTGAAGCTTTCTTT; CDR3 protein: CASSQIGHPNTEAFF
V gene: TRBV11-1; clone size: many; J gene: TRBJ2-1; D gene: TRBD1; CDR3 DNA: TGTGCCAGCATTAAACAGGGGAGTCTGTCCTACAATGAGCAGTTCTTC; CDR3 protein: CASIKQGSLSYNEQFF
V gene: TRBV20-1; clone size: many; J gene: TRBJ2-7; D gene: .; CDR3 DNA: TGCAGTGCTAAGTCCCGGGCAGGAGATCCCTACGAGCAGTACTTC; CDR3 protein: CSAKSRAGDPYEQYF
V gene: TRBV5-1; clone size: many; J gene: TRBJ2-5; D gene: TRBD1; CDR3 DNA: TGCGCCAGCAGCACGGGGACAGTTCAAGAGACCCAGTACTTC; CDR3 protein: CASSTGTVQETQYF
V gene: TRBV6-2/TRBV6-3; clone size: many; J gene: TRBJ2-2; D gene: TRBD2; CDR3 DNA: TGTGCCAGCATCCCGGGAGGTCGGACCGGGGAGCTGTTTTTT; CDR3 protein: CASIPGGRTGELFF
V gene: TRBV6-4; clone size: .; J gene: TRBJ2-3; D gene: .; CDR3 DNA: TGTGCCAGCAGTGAGTTCGTGGGTTCTAGCACAGATACGCAGTATTTT; CDR3 protein: CASSEFVGSSTDTQYF
V gene: TRBV5-1; clone size: .; J gene: TRBJ2-2; D gene: TRBD1; CDR3 DNA: TGCGCCAGCAGCTGGACAGGGGCTCAAGGCACCGGGGAGCTGTTTTTT; CDR3 protein: CASSWTGAQGTGELFF
V gene: TRBV12-3/TRBV12-4; clone size: many; J gene: TRBJ2-7; D gene: .; CDR3 DNA: TGTGCCAGCAGCCATCACCCCCTTACCTACGAGCAGTACTTC; CDR3 protein: CASSHHPLTYEQYF
V gene: TRBV11-1; clone size: .; J gene: TRBJ2-7; D gene: TRBD1; CDR3 DNA: TGTGCCAGCAGCTCAGGGACAGGTTACTACGAGCAGTACTTC; CDR3 protein: CASSSGTGYYEQYF
V gene: TRBV4-2; clone size: many; J gene: TRBJ2-1; D gene: .; CDR3 DNA: TGTGCCAGCAGCCAAGACGTGAGCGATGAGCAGTTCTTC; CDR3 protein: CASSQDVSDEQFF
V gene: TRBV7-2; clone size: many; J gene: TRBJ1-2; D gene: .; CDR3 DNA: TGTGCCAGCAGCTTAGCGTTGGGGAACTATGGCTACACCTTC; CDR3 protein: CASSLALGNYGYTF
V gene: TRBV5-1; clone size: many; J gene: TRBJ2-3; D gene: .; CDR3 DNA: TGCGCCAGCAGCGTCAATTCAGATACGCAGTATTTT; CDR3 protein: CASSVNSDTQYF
V gene: TRBV7-2; clone size: many; J gene: TRBJ1-5; D gene: TRBD1; CDR3 DNA: TGTGCCAGCAGCTTATCACCGGGACAGAGTAATCAGCCCCAGCATTTT; CDR3 protein: CASSLSPGQSNQPQHF
V gene: TRBV5-1; clone size: many; J gene: TRBJ2-4; D gene: .; CDR3 DNA: TGCGCCAGCAGCTTGGGTGCTGACCGGCGAGACGTAGACATTCAGTACTTC; CDR3 protein: CASSLGADRRDVDIQYF
V gene: TRBV5-1; clone size: many; J gene: TRBJ2-7; D gene: TRBD2; CDR3 DNA: TGCGCCAGCAGCTTGGTGATAAGCGGGAGTAACGAGCAGTACTTC; CDR3 protein: CASSLVISGSNEQYF
V gene: TRBV7-2; clone size: many; J gene: TRBJ2-3; D gene: TRBD1; CDR3 DNA: TGTGCCAGCAACAGCAGGGCAGGGGGTAGCGCAGATACGCAGTATTTT; CDR3 protein: CASNSRAGGSADTQYF
V gene: TRBV11-3; clone size: .; J gene: TRBJ1-1; D gene: .; CDR3 DNA: TGTGCCAGCAGCTCCGACCTGAACACTGAAGCTTTCTTT; CDR3 protein: CASSSDLNTEAFF
V gene: TRBV27; clone size: many; J gene: TRBJ1-6; D gene: .; CDR3 DNA: TGTGCCAGCAGTGCCTGGGGACGGAGCTCCTATAATTCACCCCTCCACTTT; CDR3 protein: CASSAWGRSSYNSPLHF
V gene: TRBV18; clone size: .; J gene: TRBJ2-1; D gene: .; CDR3 DNA: TGTGCCAGCCTGGGGACCTACGGCTCCTACAATGAGCAGTTCTTC; CDR3 protein: CASLGTYGSYNEQFF
V gene: TRBV6-1; clone size: many; J gene: TRBJ1-1; D gene: .; CDR3 DNA: TGTGCCAGCAGTGAAGGCTTTACAGGAATGAACACTGAAGCTTTCTTT; CDR3 protein: CASSEGFTGMNTEAFF
V gene: TRBV28; clone size: many; J gene: TRBJ1-1; D gene: .; CDR3 DNA: TGTGCCAGCAGTCGGGGAGGGTGGATAACTGAAGCTTTCTTT; CDR3 protein: CASSRGGWITEAFF
V gene: TRBV7-9; clone size: many; J gene: TRBJ1-6; D gene: .; CDR3 DNA: TGTGCCAGCCTCGAATCAGGGTCCGATAATTCACCCCTCCACTTT; CDR3 protein: CASLESGSDNSPLHF
V gene: TRBV5-1; clone size: many; J gene: TRBJ2-7; D gene: .; CDR3 DNA: TGCGCCAGCGGAGTGGGGTACGAGCAGTACTTC; CDR3 protein: CASGVGYEQYF
V gene: TRBV4-1; clone size: .; J gene: TRBJ1-4; D gene: TRBD1; CDR3 DNA: TGCGCCAGCAGCCCCCCTCAGGGGGCGGATGAAAAACTGTTTTTT; CDR3 protein: CASSPPQGADEKLFF
V gene: TRBV29-1; clone size: many; J gene: TRBJ2-7; D gene: .; CDR3 DNA: TGCAGCGTTGAAACCCAGGGTCCGTACGAGCAGTACTTC; CDR3 protein: CSVETQGPYEQYF
V gene: TRBV29-1; clone size: many; J gene: TRBJ2-1; D gene: TRBD2; CDR3 DNA: TGCAGCGTTGTTAAGGCGGGGGGGTACAATGAGCAGTTCTTC; CDR3 protein: CSVVKAGGYNEQFF
V gene: TRBV4-2; clone size: many; J gene: TRBJ2-3; D gene: .; CDR3 DNA: TGTGCCAGCAGCCAAGATCGGCAGGGCACAGATACGCAGTATTTT; CDR3 protein: CASSQDRQGTDTQYF
V gene: TRBV4-3; clone size: many; J gene: TRBJ2-1; D gene: .; CDR3 DNA: TGCGCCAGCAGCCAAGTCCAGGGCATATTCGACAATGAGCAGTTCTTC; CDR3 protein: CASSQVQGIFDNEQFF
V gene: TRBV12-3/TRBV12-4; clone size: .; J gene: TRBJ1-4; D gene: .; CDR3 DNA: TGTGCCAGCAGTTTTGTTAATGAAAAACTGTTTTTT; CDR3 protein: CASSFVNEKLFF
V gene: TRBV10-3; clone size: few; J gene: TRBJ1-4; D gene: .; CDR3 DNA: TGTGCCATCGGGGACCTTAATGAAAAACTGTTTTTT; CDR3 protein: CAIGDLNEKLFF
V gene: TRBV5-4; clone size: .; J gene: TRBJ1-1; D gene: .; CDR3 DNA: TGTGCCAGCAGCTTTGGGACTTCGGGGAACACTGAAGCTTTCTTT; CDR3 protein: CASSFGTSGNTEAFF
V gene: TRBV5-5; clone size: many; J gene: TRBJ2-3; D gene: TRBD2; CDR3 DNA: TGTGCCAGCAGCTACGGACTAGCGGGAGCGGACACAGATACGCAGTATTTT; CDR3 protein: CASSYGLAGADTDTQYF
V gene: TRBV4-1; clone size: many; J gene: TRBJ1-2; D gene: .; CDR3 DNA: TGCGCCAGCAGCCACCTGAACGGCTATGGCTACACCTTC; CDR3 protein: CASSHLNGYGYTF
V gene: TRBV6-5; clone size: many; J gene: TRBJ2-5; D gene: TRBD2; CDR3 DNA: TGTGCCAGCGAGCGGGAGGACCAAGAGACCCAGTACTTC; CDR3 protein: CASEREDQETQYF
V gene: TRBV5-1; clone size: many; J gene: TRBJ1-4; D gene: TRBD1; CDR3 DNA: TGCGCCAGCAGCTACAGGACAGGGAACAATGAAAAACTGTTTTTT; CDR3 protein: CASSYRTGNNEKLFF
V gene: TRBV6-4; clone size: few; J gene: TRBJ1-4; D gene: .; CDR3 DNA: TGTGCCAGCGGATTGACGACGGAGGAAAAACTGTTTTTT; CDR3 protein: CASGLTTEEKLFF